The clone carrying this T cell receptor beta chain has a count of ten or more. The antigen is not known. Germline-derived CDR1 and CDR2 are LNHDA and SQIVND (reference sequence). V was pared by 10 bases and J by 6 bases, with 3 bases of the junction left unmatched. The CDR3 runs to 12 residues. These data are taken from a study of T and B cells in COVID-19 patients. Study information: Most recovered patients had mild to moderate COVID-19 treated as outpatients.

TRB was amplified from about 250-500 ng of blood genomic DNA. TRB rearrangements were amplified by multiplex PCR with BIOMED2 TRB-A/B primers. TCRdb fed the multiplex PCR reads into MiXCR, producing one record per CDR3 protein. Of some 10,000 distinct CDR3 sequences listed, 25% to 35% are singletons. General study findings and limits: Sorted SARS-CoV-2-responsive or tetramer+ T cells and CD4+, regulatory and CD8+ subsets were not yet sequenced.

Sequencing was done on a sample of blood. V is TRBV19 and J is TRBJ2-3; 11 nucleotides line up with TRBD2. The TCR sequence derives from a human donor who had recovered from COVID-19. DNA for the CDR3: TGTGCCACACGACTAGCGGGGGATACGCAGTATTTT. This gives the protein CATRLAGDTQYF.